This TCR beta chain was found in a study of graft-versus-host responses after intestinal transplantation. Details on this clone: Its specificity is not known.

Study-level findings and limits: Peak GvH clone levels in circulation were associated with early post-transplant HvG declines.

Germline V lookup: CDR1 MNHEY, CDR2 SMNVEV (reference sequence). The CDR3 sequence is 13 residues long. Trimming took off 3 bases at V and 5 bases at J, with 9 bases between the two ends. Method: immunoSEQ multiplex PCR; TCRdb's copy keeps in-frame clones and lacks some. This table holds about 120,000 clones, about 93% found once. The V call is TRBV27, the J call TRBJ2-3; D uncertain. Material: unstimulated CD4+ T cells sorted from spleen or lymph node cells, obtained before intestinal transplant. The receptor was isolated from a human donor who received an intestinal transplant. The CDR3 reads CASSLKGLDTQYF. CDR3 nucleotide sequence: TGTGCCAGCAGTTTGAAGGGTTTAGATACGCAGTATTTT.